This is a list of T cell receptor beta chains from one sample in a study of cytomegalovirus exposure and HLA in healthy donors. Only in-frame clones appear in the TCRdb table, and some are missing; sequencing was by immunoSEQ multiplex PCR. This sample has about 54,000 clones, with approximately 82% found just once. Sequenced sample: PBMCs. The receptors here all came from a woman aged 18-29 years in good health and CMV-seronegative. The CDR3 runs from the conserved cysteine through the conserved F or W. The D gene is left open where the match is weak. Size tells how often a clone was seen (once, few, many) or the class of an expanded clone, and some rows leave it out.

CDR3aa	CDR3nt	d_gene	abundance	j_gene	v_gene
CASVGRGQANYGYTF	TGTGCCAGCGTGGGCAGGGGACAGGCAAACTATGGCTACACCTTC	TRBD1	-	TRBJ1-2	TRBV2
CASTSSVSYNEQFF	TGTGCCAGCACATCTAGCGTGTCCTACAATGAGCAGTTCTTC	-	-	TRBJ2-1	TRBV6-1
CASSIDASSGAEAFF	TGTGCCAGTAGTATAGACGCCTCGAGTGGAGCTGAAGCTTTCTTT	-	-	TRBJ1-1	TRBV19
CASSAVPGLAKTGELFF	TGTGCCAGCAGTGCCGTACCGGGACTAGCGAAAACCGGGGAGCTGTTTTTT	TRBD2	-	TRBJ2-2	TRBV25-1
CASTARGYGYTF	TGTGCCAGCACCGCAAGAGGGTATGGCTACACCTTC	-	-	TRBJ1-2	TRBV27
CASGGYNEQFF	TGTGCCAGTGGAGGATACAATGAGCAGTTCTTC	-	-	TRBJ2-1	TRBV15
CASSSPLTSRLSEQYF	TGTGCCAGCAGCTCACCCTTGACTAGTAGGCTTTCCGAGCAGTACTTC	-	-	TRBJ2-7	TRBV7-6
CASSQWTKGEQFF	TGTGCCAGCAGCCAGTGGACTAAGGGTGAGCAGTTCTTC	-	once	TRBJ2-1	TRBV4-2
CAVGTISYEQYF	TGTGCCGTCGGGACAATCTCCTACGAGCAGTACTTC	-	-	TRBJ2-7	TRBV10-3
CASSRSQGQGNPFF	TGTGCCAGCAGCCGCTCGCAGGGGCAAGGGAACCCGTTTTTT	-	-	TRBJ1-4	TRBV16
CASRRTGAGNQPQHF	TGTGCCAGCAGAAGGACAGGGGCGGGCAATCAGCCCCAGCATTTT	TRBD1	-	TRBJ1-5	TRBV6-6
CASSGWTSGRALEQFF	TGTGCCAGCAGCGGATGGACTAGCGGGAGGGCCTTAGAGCAGTTCTTC	TRBD2	-	TRBJ2-1	TRBV9
CASSQNEAGLPLYEQYF	TGCGCCAGCAGCCAAAACGAGGCGGGACTACCCCTATACGAGCAGTACTTC	TRBD2	-	TRBJ2-7	TRBV4-1
CASSRGGATNEKLFF	TGTGCCAGCAGCCGGGGGGGCGCGACTAATGAAAAACTGTTTTTT	-	-	TRBJ1-4	TRBV9
CASSPTQNTEAFF	TGTGCCAGTAGCCCAACACAGAACACTGAAGCTTTCTTT	-	-	TRBJ1-1	TRBV19
CASSPRTSGSSSYNEQFF	TGTGCCAGCAGCCCCAGGACTAGCGGGAGTTCGTCCTACAATGAGCAGTTCTTC	TRBD2	-	TRBJ2-1	TRBV7-9
CASSLTDREVSYGYTF	TGTGCCAGCAGCTTAACGGACAGGGAAGTGAGCTATGGCTACACCTTC	TRBD1	-	TRBJ1-2	TRBV7-3
CATSRDRAGGGGNEQFF	TGTGCCACCAGCAGAGATCGGGCGGGAGGTGGGGGTAATGAGCAGTTCTTC	TRBD2	-	TRBJ2-1	TRBV15
CAWSGRQGTEPQHF	TGTGCCTGGAGTGGTAGACAGGGGACGGAGCCCCAGCATTTT	TRBD1	-	TRBJ1-5	TRBV30
CASSANTQYF	TGTGCCAGCAGCGCTAATACGCAGTATTTT	-	-	TRBJ2-3	TRBV6-1
CASSPGTTGELFF	TGCGCCAGCAGCCCCGGGACTACCGGGGAGCTGTTTTTT	-	-	TRBJ2-2	TRBV5-1
CASSPRQGLSSPLHF	TGTGCCAGCAGCCCCCGACAGGGGTTAAGTTCACCCCTCCACTTT	TRBD1	-	TRBJ1-6	TRBV14
CASSVDTYNEQFF	TGTGCCAGTAGTGTCGACACATACAATGAGCAGTTCTTC	-	-	TRBJ2-1	TRBV19
CSVEKGTGDNEQFF	TGCAGCGTTGAGAAGGGTACAGGGGATAATGAGCAGTTCTTC	TRBD1	-	TRBJ2-1	TRBV29-1
CASRTKGTVNTGELFF	TGTGCCAGCAGAACTAAAGGGACAGTGAACACCGGGGAGCTGTTTTTT	-	-	TRBJ2-2	TRBV21-1
CASSSKPWTARSDYEQYF	TGTGCCAGCAGCTCCAAACCGTGGACAGCCCGTTCCGACTACGAGCAGTACTTC	-	-	TRBJ2-7	TRBV7-3
CATQDRGVDEQYF	TGTGCCACACAGGACAGGGGGGTTGACGAGCAGTACTTC	TRBD1	once	TRBJ2-7	TRBV10-3
CATSRGVAGGADTQYF	TGTGCCACCAGCAGAGGGGTAGCGGGAGGTGCAGATACGCAGTATTTT	TRBD2	-	TRBJ2-3	TRBV15
CASGRTASTDTQYF	TGTGCCAGCGGCCGGACAGCTAGCACAGATACGCAGTATTTT	-	-	TRBJ2-3	TRBV2
CASGGNLLYEQYF	TGTGCCAGCGGGGGGAACCTCCTATACGAGCAGTACTTC	-	-	TRBJ2-7	TRBV2
CAWRVVVGVTGELFF	TGTGCCTGGAGGGTCGTCGTAGGGGTCACCGGGGAGCTGTTTTTT	-	-	TRBJ2-2	TRBV30
CATSRDLAEVGNTIYF	TGTGCCACCAGCAGAGATCTAGCGGAGGTTGGAAACACCATATATTTT	-	-	TRBJ1-3	TRBV15
CASSPRLDGETEAFF	TGTGCCAGCAGTCCGCGATTGGATGGGGAGACTGAAGCTTTCTTT	-	-	TRBJ1-1	TRBV6-5
CATPGGNTGELFF	TGTGCTACACCCGGAGGGAACACCGGGGAGCTGTTTTTT	-	-	TRBJ2-2	TRBV7-6
CASSTPGQGETQYF	TGTGCCAGCAGCACCCCCGGACAGGGCGAGACCCAGTACTTC	TRBD1	-	TRBJ2-5	TRBV7-9
CASSLEGGIVNEQFF	TGTGCCAGCAGCCTCGAGGGGGGGATCGTCAATGAGCAGTTCTTC	-	-	TRBJ2-1	TRBV7-8
CASTPRTGPHTGELFF	TGTGCCAGTACCCCACGGACAGGGCCTCACACCGGGGAGCTGTTTTTT	TRBD1	-	TRBJ2-2	TRBV19
CATSRGSGSLSYEQYF	TGTGCCACCAGCAGAGGTAGCGGGAGCCTCAGCTACGAGCAGTACTTC	TRBD2	-	TRBJ2-7	TRBV15